The clone carrying this T cell receptor beta chain was picked up one time. The antigen remains undetermined. A CD45RA+ naive subset and a CD45RA-negative memory subset were split from CD4+ cells. The CDR3 has 15 amino acids. Germline V lookup: CDR1 MGHDK, CDR2 SYGVNS. Trimming pared 0 bases from V and 1 base from J, leaving 8 bases between. Sequencing used immunoSEQ multiplex PCR; TCRdb keeps in-frame clones, though not all of them. The table shows 2,500,000 or so clones, with 85% to 95% occurring only once. The data are from a study of shared clonotypes between healthy human individuals. Regarding the study as a whole: Only a few donors were included, so the genetic and exposure-history diversity represented was limited. Naive subsets tended to show greater estimated richness than memory subsets. Unshared clonotypes carried lower generation probabilities than those common to all four donors.

This clonotype was sampled from a man younger than 35 in good health. Sequencing used naive CD4+ T cells sorted from blood. Subset in this sample: CD45RA+ positively selected. The chain is built from TRBV25-1 and TRBJ2-3, with TRBD1 as a possible D gene (6 bases). The CDR3 region is CASSEYHRGTDTQYF. The DNA of the CDR3 is TGTGCCAGCAGTGAATATCACAGGGGCACAGATACGCAGTATTTT.